These T cell receptor beta chains were read from a single sample in a study of shared clonotypes between healthy human individuals. Generated by immunoSEQ multiplex PCR, the TCRdb table keeps only in-frame clones and is missing some. The sample consists of roughly 2 million clones, 95% of them appearing once. The source material was naive CD4+ T cells sorted from blood. Every receptor here comes from a man younger than 35 in good health. Both conserved end residues are part of each CDR3.

CDR3 length: 16; V gene: TRBV5-1; J gene: TRBJ2-2; CDR3 protein: CASSSNGRLNTGELFF
CDR3 length: 15; V gene: TRBV6-5; J gene: TRBJ1-1; CDR3 protein: CASSYQGVQNTEAFF
CDR3 length: 14; V gene: TRBV4-1; J gene: TRBJ1-4; CDR3 protein: CASSQDGVDEKLFF
CDR3 length: 15; V gene: TRBV6-1; J gene: TRBJ2-7; CDR3 protein: CASKTSGGWVYEQYF
CDR3 length: 16; V gene: TRBV9; J gene: TRBJ2-1; CDR3 protein: CASSGGMGGTDNEQFF
CDR3 length: 17; V gene: TRBV28; J gene: TRBJ2-5; CDR3 protein: CASSLLGGGVGQETQYF
CDR3 length: 17; V gene: TRBV11-3; J gene: TRBJ2-1; CDR3 protein: CASSLVMPAIRRNEQFF
CDR3 length: 12; V gene: TRBV28; J gene: TRBJ1-3; CDR3 protein: CASSRSGNTIYF
CDR3 length: 14; V gene: TRBV5-4; J gene: TRBJ2-3; CDR3 protein: CASSLGREWYTQYF
CDR3 length: 15; V gene: TRBV7-2; J gene: TRBJ2-1; CDR3 protein: CASSFDSSSYNEQFF
CDR3 length: 13; V gene: TRBV5-1; J gene: TRBJ2-5; CDR3 protein: CASSSGIAETQYF
CDR3 length: 14; V gene: TRBV10-3; J gene: TRBJ2-2; CDR3 protein: CAIRSSGYTGELFF
CDR3 length: 16; V gene: TRBV4-3; J gene: TRBJ1-1; CDR3 protein: CASSQGGLALNTEAFF
CDR3 length: 15; V gene: TRBV7-2; J gene: TRBJ1-1; CDR3 protein: CASSVDGILNTEAFF
CDR3 length: 15; V gene: TRBV4-3; J gene: TRBJ2-7; CDR3 protein: CASSRESDGPYEQYF
CDR3 length: 14; V gene: TRBV30; J gene: TRBJ2-7; CDR3 protein: CAWSGGRASDEQYF
CDR3 length: 14; V gene: TRBV7-9; J gene: TRBJ2-3; CDR3 protein: CASSLAAGSDTQYF
CDR3 length: 14; V gene: TRBV13; J gene: TRBJ1-5; CDR3 protein: CASSDSKDNQPQHF
CDR3 length: 13; V gene: TRBV7-2; J gene: TRBJ2-4; CDR3 protein: CASSLSWTSPQYF
CDR3 length: 13; V gene: TRBV7-2; J gene: TRBJ1-2; CDR3 protein: CASSPDRSYGYTF
CDR3 length: 14; V gene: TRBV28; J gene: TRBJ1-2; CDR3 protein: CASSWGGSNYGYTF
CDR3 length: 17; V gene: TRBV5-1; J gene: TRBJ2-7; CDR3 protein: CASSLRTSGSLSYEQYF
CDR3 length: 14; V gene: TRBV5-4; J gene: TRBJ2-5; CDR3 protein: CASSPGPSQETQYF
CDR3 length: 16; V gene: TRBV19; J gene: TRBJ1-4; CDR3 protein: CASGQRALLTNEKLFF
CDR3 length: 24; V gene: TRBV7-1; J gene: TRBJ2-1; CDR3 protein: CASSSSQAGVRGSNGLGSYNEQFF
CDR3 length: 17; V gene: TRBV11-3; J gene: TRBJ2-1; CDR3 protein: CASSPGLAGGPGNEQFF
CDR3 length: 15; V gene: TRBV2; J gene: TRBJ2-5; CDR3 protein: CASSVFGGGVETQYF